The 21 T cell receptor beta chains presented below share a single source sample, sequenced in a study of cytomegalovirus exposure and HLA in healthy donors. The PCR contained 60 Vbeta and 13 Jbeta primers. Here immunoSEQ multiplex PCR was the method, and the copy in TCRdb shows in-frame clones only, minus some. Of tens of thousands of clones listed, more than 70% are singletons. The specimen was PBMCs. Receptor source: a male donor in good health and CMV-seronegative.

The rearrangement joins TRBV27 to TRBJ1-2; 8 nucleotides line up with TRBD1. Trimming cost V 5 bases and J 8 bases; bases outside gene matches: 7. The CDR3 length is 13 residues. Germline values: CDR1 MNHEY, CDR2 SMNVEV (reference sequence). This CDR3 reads CASSERTGLGYTF. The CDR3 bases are TGTGCCAGCAGTGAACGGACAGGGCTGGGCTACACCTTC.

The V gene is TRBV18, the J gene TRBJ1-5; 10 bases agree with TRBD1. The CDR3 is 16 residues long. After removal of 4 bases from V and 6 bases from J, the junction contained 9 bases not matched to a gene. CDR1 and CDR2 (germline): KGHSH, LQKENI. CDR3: CASSLGTGDTSQPQHF. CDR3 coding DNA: TGTGCCAGCTCACTCGGGACAGGGGATACGAGTCAGCCCCAGCATTTT.

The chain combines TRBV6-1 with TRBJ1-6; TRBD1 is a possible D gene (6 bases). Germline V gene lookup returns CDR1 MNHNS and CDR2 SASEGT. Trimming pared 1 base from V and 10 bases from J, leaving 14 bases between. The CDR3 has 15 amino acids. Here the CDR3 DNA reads TGTGCCAGCAGTGAAGGGGGGCAGGGAAGGTCACCCCTCCACTTT. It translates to CASSEGGQGRSPLHF.

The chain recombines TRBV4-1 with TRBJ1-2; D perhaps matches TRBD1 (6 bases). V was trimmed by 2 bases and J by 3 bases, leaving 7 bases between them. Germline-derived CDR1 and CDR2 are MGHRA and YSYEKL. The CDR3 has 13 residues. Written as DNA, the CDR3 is TGCGCCAGCAGCCAATGGACAGACTATGGCTACACCTTC. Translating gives CASSQWTDYGYTF.

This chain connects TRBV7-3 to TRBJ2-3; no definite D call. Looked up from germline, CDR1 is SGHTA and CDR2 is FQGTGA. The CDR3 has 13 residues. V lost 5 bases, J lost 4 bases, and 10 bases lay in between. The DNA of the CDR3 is TGTGCCAGCAGCCAAGAGTATGCAGATACGCAGTATTTT. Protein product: CASSQEYADTQYF. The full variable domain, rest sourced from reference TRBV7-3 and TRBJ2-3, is GAGVSQTPSNKVTEKGKYVELRCDPISGHTALYWYRQSLGQGPEFLIYFQGTGAADDSGLPNDRFFAVRPEGSVSTLKIQRTERGDSAVYLCASSQEYADTQYFGPGTRLTVL.

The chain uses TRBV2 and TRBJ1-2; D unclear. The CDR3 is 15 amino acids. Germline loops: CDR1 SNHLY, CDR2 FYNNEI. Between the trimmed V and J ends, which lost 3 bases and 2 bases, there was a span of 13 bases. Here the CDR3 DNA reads TGTGCCAGCAGTGATGACGAATCGGGAAACTATGGCTACACCTTC. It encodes CASSDDESGNYGYTF.

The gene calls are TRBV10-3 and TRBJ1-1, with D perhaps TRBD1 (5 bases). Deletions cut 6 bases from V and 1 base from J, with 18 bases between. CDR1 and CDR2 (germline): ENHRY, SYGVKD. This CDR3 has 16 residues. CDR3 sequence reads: CAIRGQQATENTEAFF. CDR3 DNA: TGTGCCATCAGGGGGCAGCAGGCGACAGAGAACACTGAAGCTTTCTTT.

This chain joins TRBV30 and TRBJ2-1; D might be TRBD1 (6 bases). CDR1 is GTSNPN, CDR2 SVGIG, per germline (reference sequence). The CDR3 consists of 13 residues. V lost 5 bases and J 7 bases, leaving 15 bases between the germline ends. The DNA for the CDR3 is TGTGCCTGGGGACAGCGGTCTGGAAATGAGCAGTTCTTC. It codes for CAWGQRSGNEQFF.

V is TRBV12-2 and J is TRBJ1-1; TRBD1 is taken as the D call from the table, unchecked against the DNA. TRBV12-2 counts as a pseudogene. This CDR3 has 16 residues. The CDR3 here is CASRRWDSASSTEAFF. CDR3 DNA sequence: TGTGCAAGTCGCCGGTGGGACAGCGCTTCGAGCACTGAAGCTTTCTTT.

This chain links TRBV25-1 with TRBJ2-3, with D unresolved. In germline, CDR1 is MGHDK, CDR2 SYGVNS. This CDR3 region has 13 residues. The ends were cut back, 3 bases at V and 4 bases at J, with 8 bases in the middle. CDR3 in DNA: TGTGCCAGCAGTGATCGGGTGGCAGATACGCAGTATTTT. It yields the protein CASSDRVADTQYF.

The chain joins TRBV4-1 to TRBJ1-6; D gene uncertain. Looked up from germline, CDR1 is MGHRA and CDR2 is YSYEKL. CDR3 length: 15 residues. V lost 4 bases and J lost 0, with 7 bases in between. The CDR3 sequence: CASSPGSSYNSPLHF. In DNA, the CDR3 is TGCGCCAGCAGCCCGGGGAGCTCCTATAATTCACCCCTCCACTTT.

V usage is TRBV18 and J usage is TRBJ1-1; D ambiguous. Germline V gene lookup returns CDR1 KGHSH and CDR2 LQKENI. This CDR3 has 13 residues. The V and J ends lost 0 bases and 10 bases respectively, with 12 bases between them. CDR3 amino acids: CASSPPTLDIAFF. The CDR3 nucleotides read TGTGCCAGCTCACCACCGACATTGGATATAGCTTTCTTT. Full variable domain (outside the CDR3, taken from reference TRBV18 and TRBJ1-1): NAGVMQNPRHLVRRRGQEARLRCSPMKGHSHVYWYRQLPEEGLKFMVYLQKENIIDESGMPKERFSAEFPKEGPSILRIQQVVRGDSAAYFCASSPPTLDIAFFGQGTRLTVV.

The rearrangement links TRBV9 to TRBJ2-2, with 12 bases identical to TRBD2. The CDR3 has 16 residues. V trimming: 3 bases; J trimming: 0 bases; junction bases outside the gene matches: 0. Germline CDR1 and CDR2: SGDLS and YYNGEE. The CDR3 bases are TGTGCCAGCAGCGGACTAGCGGGGGCGAACACCGGGGAGCTGTTTTTT. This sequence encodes CASSGLAGANTGELFF.

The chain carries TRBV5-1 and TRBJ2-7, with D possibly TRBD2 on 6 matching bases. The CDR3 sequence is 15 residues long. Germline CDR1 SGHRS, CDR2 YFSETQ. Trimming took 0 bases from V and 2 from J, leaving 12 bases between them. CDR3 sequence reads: CASSLEEGNAYEQYF. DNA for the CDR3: TGCGCCAGCAGCTTGGAGGAGGGGAACGCCTACGAGCAGTACTTC.

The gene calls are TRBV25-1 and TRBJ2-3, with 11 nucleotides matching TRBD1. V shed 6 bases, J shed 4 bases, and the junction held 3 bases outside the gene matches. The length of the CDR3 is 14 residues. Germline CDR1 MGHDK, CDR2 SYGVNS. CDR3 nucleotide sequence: TGTGCCAGCAGCAGGGGACAGGGGGCAGATACGCAGTATTTT. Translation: CASSRGQGADTQYF.

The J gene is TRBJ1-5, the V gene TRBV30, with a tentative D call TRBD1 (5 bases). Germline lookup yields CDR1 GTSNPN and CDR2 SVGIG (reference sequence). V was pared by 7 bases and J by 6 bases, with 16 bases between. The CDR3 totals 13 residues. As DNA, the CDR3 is TGTGCCTCGGGGGGACGGCTCGGTCAGCCCCAGCATTTT. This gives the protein CASGGRLGQPQHF.

The CDR3 nucleotides are TGTGCCACCAGCAGAGATCGGGACAGGCCATACACCTTC. It specifies CATSRDRDRPYTF. This rearrangement joins TRBV15 to TRBJ1-2, with 8 bases identical to TRBD1. The CDR3 has 13 amino acids. V shed 0 bases, J shed 11 bases, and the junction held 5 bases outside the gene matches. The V gene's germline CDR1 is LNHNV and CDR2 YYDKDF (reference sequence). Together with reference TRBV15 and TRBJ1-2, the CDR3 gives the full variable domain: DAMVIQNPRYQVTQFGKPVTLSCSQTLNHNVMYWYQQKSSQAPKLLFHYYDKDFNNEADTPDNFQSRRPNTSFCFLDIRSPGLGDTAMYLCATSRDRDRPYTFGSGTRLTVV.

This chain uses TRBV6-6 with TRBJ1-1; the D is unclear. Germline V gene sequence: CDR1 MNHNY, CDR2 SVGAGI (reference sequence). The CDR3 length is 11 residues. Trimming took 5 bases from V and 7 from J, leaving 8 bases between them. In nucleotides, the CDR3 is TGTGCCAGCAGTCAAACGGGTGAAGCTTTCTTT. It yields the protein CASSQTGEAFF.

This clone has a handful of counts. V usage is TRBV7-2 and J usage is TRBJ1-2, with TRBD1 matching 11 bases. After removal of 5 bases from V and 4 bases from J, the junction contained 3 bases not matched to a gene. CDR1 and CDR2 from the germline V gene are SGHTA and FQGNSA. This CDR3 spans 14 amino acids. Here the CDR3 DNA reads TGTGCCAGCAGCCCCGGGACAGGGGGCTATGGCTACACCTTC. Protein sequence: CASSPGTGGYGYTF.

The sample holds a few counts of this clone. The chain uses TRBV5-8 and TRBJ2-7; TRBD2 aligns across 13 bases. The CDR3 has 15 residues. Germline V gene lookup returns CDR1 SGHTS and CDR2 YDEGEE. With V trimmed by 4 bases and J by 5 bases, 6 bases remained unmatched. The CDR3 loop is CASSPGLAGVNEQYF. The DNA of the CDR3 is TGTGCCAGCAGCCCTGGACTAGCGGGGGTCAACGAGCAGTACTTC.

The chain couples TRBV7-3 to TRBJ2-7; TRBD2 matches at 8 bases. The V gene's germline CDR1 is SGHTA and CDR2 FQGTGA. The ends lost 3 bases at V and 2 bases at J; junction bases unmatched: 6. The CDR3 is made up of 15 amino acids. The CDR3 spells CASSLSGGLAYEQYF. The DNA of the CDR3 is TGTGCCAGCAGCTTGAGCGGGGGCTTGGCCTACGAGCAGTACTTC.